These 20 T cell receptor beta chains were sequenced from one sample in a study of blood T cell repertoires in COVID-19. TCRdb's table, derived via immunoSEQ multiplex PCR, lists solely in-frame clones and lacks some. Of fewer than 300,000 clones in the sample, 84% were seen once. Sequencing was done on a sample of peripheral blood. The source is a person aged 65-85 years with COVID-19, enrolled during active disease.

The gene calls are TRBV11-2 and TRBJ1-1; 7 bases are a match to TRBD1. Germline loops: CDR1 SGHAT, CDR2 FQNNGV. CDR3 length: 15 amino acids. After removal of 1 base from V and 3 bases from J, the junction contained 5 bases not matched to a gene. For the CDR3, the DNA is TGTGCCAGCAGCTTAGGAGGGACAGCAGACACTGAAGCTTTCTTT. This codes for CASSLGGTADTEAFF.

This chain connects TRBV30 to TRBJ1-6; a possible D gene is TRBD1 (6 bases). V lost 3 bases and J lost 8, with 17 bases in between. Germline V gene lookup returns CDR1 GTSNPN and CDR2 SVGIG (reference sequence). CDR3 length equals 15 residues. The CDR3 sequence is CAWSELDRMDSPLHF. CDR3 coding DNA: TGTGCCTGGAGCGAGCTGGACAGAATGGATTCACCCCTCCACTTT.

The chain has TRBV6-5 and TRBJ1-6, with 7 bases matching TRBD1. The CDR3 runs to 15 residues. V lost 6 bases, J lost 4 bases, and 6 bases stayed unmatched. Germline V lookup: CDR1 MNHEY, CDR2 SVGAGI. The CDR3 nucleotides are TGTGCCAGCAGATCCGGGACAGTTTATAATTCACCCCTCCACTTT. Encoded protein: CASRSGTVYNSPLHF.

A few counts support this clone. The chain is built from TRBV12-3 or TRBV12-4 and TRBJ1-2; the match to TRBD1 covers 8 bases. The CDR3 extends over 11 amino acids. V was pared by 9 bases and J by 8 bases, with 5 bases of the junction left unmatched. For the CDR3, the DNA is TGTGCCAGAGACAGGGGTGGAGGCTACACCTTC. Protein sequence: CARDRGGGYTF.

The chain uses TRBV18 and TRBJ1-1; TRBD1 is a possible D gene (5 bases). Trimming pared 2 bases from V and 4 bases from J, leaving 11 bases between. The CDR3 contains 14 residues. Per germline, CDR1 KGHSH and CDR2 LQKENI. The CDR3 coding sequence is TGTGCCAGCTCACCAACAACAGGCCCCACTGAAGCTTTCTTT. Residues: CASSPTTGPTEAFF.

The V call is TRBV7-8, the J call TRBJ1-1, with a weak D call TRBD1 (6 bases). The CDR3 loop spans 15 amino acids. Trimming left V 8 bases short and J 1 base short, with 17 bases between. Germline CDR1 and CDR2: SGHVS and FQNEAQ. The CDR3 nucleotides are TGTGCCAGCCGCCTACCGGGACAATCGAACACTGAAGCTTTCTTT. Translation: CASRLPGQSNTEAFF.

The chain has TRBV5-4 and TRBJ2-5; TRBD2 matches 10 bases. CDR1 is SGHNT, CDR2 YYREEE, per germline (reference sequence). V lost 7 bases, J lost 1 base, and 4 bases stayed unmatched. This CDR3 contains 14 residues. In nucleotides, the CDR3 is TGTGCCAGCCAGCGGGGGGGCCTCCAAGAGACCCAGTACTTC. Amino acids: CASQRGGLQETQYF.

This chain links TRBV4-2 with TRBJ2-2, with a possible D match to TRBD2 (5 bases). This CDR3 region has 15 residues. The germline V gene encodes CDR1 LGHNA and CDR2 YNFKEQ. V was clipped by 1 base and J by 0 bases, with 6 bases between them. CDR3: CASSQVGANTGELFF. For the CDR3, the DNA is TGTGCCAGCAGCCAAGTCGGGGCGAACACCGGGGAGCTGTTTTTT.

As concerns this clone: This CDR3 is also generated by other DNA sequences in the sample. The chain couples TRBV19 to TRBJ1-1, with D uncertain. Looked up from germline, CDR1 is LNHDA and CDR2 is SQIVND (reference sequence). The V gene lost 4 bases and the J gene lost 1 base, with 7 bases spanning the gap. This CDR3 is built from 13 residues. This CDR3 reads CASSNTANTEAFF. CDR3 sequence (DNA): TGTGCCAGTAGTAATACAGCGAACACTGAAGCTTTCTTT. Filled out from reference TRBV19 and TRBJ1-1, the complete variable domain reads DGGITQSPKYLFRKEGQNVTLSCEQNLNHDAMYWYRQDPGQGLRLIYYSQIVNDFQKGDIAEGYSVSREKKESFPLTVTSAQKNPTAFYLCASSNTANTEAFFGQGTRLTVV.

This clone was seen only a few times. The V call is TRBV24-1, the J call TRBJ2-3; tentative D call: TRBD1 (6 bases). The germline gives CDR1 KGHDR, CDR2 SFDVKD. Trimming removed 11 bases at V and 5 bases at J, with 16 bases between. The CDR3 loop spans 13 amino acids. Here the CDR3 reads CASQGYYGDTQYF. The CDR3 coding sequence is TGTGCCAGCCAGGGGTATTATGGAGATACGCAGTATTTT.

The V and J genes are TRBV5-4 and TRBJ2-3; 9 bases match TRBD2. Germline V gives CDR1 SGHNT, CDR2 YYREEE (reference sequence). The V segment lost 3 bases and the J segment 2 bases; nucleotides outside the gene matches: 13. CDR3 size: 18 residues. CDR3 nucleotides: TGTGCCAGCAGCTCCGGACTAGCGAGAGGGTCGGTCACAGATACGCAGTATTTT. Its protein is CASSSGLARGSVTDTQYF.

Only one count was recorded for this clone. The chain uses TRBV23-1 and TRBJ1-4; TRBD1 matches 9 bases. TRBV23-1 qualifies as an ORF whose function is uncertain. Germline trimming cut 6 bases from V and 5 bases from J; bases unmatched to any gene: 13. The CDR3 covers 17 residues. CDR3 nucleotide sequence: TGCGCCAGCAGCACCAGGACAGGGGTGACCGCGAATGAAAAACTGTTTTTT. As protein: CASSTRTGVTANEKLFF.

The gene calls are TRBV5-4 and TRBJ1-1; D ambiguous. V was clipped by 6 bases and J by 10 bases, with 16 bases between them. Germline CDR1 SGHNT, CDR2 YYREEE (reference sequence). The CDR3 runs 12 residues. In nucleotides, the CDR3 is TGTGCCAGCACGAAACCGGGAGGTGCAGCTTTCTTT. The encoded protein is CASTKPGGAAFF.

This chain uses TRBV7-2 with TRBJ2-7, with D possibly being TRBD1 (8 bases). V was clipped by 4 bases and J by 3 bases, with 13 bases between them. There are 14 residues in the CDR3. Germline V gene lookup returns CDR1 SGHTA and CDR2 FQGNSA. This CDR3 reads CASSWTGTNYEQYF. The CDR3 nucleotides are TGTGCCAGCAGCTGGACAGGGACTAACTACGAGCAGTACTTC.

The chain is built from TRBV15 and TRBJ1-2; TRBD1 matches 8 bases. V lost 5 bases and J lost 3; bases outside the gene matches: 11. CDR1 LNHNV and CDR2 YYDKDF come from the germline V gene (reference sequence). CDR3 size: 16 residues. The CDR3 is CATSLQNRGIYYGYTF. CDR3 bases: TGTGCCACCAGCTTACAAAACAGGGGGATTTACTATGGCTACACCTTC.

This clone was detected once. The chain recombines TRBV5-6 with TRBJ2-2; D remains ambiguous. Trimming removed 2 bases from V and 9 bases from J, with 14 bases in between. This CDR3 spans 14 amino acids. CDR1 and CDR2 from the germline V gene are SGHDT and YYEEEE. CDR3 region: CASSFSVTTRELFF. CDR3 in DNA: TGTGCCAGCAGCTTTAGTGTGACAACTCGGGAGCTGTTTTTT.

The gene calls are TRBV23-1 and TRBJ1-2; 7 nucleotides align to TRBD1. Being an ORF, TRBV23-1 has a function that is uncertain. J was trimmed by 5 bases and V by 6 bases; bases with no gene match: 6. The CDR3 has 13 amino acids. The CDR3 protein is CASRGHRGYGYTF. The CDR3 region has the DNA TGCGCCAGCAGAGGCCACAGGGGATATGGCTACACCTTC.

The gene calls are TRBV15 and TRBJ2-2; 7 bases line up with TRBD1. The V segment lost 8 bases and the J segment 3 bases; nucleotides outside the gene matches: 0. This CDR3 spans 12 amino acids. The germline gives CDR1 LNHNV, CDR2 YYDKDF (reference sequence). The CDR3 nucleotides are TGTGCCACCGGGACAGACACCGGGGAGCTGTTTTTT. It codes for CATGTDTGELFF.

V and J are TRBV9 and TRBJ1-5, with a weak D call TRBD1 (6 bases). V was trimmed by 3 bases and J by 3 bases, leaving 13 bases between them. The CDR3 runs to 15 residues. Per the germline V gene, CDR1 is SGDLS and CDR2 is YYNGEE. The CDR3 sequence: CASSALDSSNQPQHF. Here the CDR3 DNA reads TGTGCCAGCAGCGCACTGGACAGTTCCAATCAGCCCCAGCATTTT.

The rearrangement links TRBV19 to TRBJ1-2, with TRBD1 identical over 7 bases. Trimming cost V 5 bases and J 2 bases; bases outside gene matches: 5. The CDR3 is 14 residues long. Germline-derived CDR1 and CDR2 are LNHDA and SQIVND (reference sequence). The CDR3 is CASSSGTDNYGYTF. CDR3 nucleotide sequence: TGTGCCAGTAGTTCCGGGACAGACAACTATGGCTACACCTTC.